This T cell receptor (beta chain) was profiled in a study of T-cell memory formation after mild COVID-19. Whole-study findings and limits: CD4+ contracting clones were mainly CM and EM; CD8+ ones, EMRA. Among clones contracting day 15 to 85, CD4/CD8 was balanced, whereas later expanders leaned CD4+. A second wave of clones peaked on day 37, and their SARS-CoV-2 specificity went unconfirmed.

CDR1 is MNHEY, CDR2 SMNVEV, per germline (reference sequence). Trimming left V 6 bases short and J 3 bases short, with 16 bases between. The CDR3 contains 15 residues. TCRdb re-called the 5' RACE reads with MiXCR, one entry per CDR3 protein. Of about 430,000 distinct CDR3 sequences in the sample, approximately 24% are singletons; the top ten hold 7.5% to 10%. A few counts support this clonotype. As yet, its antigen is unknown. This TCR was recovered from an adult woman who had mild COVID-19 (a few samples of this study predate the infection). Cell type and time point are not known. Sequenced sample: PBMCs or a T cell subset sorted from them (not recorded which). This chain joins TRBV27 and TRBJ2-3; either TRBD1 or TRBD2 may supply D (6 bases each). CDR3 residues: CASRPRRGATDTQYF. The CDR3 DNA sequence: TGTGCCAGCAGGCCCCGGAGGGGGGCGACAGATACGCAGTATTTT.